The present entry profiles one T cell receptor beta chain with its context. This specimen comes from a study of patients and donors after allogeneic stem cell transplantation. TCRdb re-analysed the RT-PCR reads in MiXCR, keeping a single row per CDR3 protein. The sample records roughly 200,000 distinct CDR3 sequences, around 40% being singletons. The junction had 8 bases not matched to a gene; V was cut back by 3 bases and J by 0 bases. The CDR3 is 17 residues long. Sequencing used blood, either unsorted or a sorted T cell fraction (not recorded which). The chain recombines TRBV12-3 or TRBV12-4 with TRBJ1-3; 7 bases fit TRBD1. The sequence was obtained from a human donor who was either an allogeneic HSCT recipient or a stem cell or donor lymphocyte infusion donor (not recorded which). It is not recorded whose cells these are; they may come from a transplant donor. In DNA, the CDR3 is TGTGCCAGCAGTTTCAGGGGGGGCCGAAGCTCTGGAAACACCATATATTTT. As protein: CASSFRGGRSSGNTIYF.